The clone carrying this T cell receptor (beta chain) was seen only a few times. The antigen remains unidentified. The record originates from a study of T cells in Graves' hyperthyroidism and ophthalmopathy. The investigators amplified TCR beta CDR3 regions from RNA transcripts. RT-PCR in the first round (using the HTBI primer set) targeted the TCR CDR3. Each CDR3 protein is one row after TCRdb ran MiXCR on the multiplex PCR reads. The data contain around 400,000 distinct CDR3 sequences, over 12% of them singletons. Study findings and constraints: Most expanded thyroid clonotypes above 0.001 recurred in blood.

Germline V lookup: CDR1 SGHNT, CDR2 YYREEE (reference sequence). This CDR3 spans 15 amino acids. The V end lost 3 bases, the J end lost 7 bases, and 20 bases lay between the germline ends. This chain joins TRBV5-4 and TRBJ2-7, with D tentatively TRBD2 (5 bases). The TCR comes from an older woman with Graves' ophthalmopathy. Sequences were obtained from blood. CDR3 DNA: TGTGCCAGCAGCTGGGGTGCGCCTAGTCCGGGAGAGCAGTACTTC. It specifies CASSWGAPSPGEQYF.